One sample yielded the 4 T cell receptor beta chains listed below, sequenced in a study of blood T cell repertoires in COVID-19. Some clones are missing from TCRdb's copy, which holds only in-frame ones; the method was immunoSEQ multiplex PCR. The sample has fewer than 250,000 clones, about 88% seen once; the top ten hold roughly 2.6%. Input material: peripheral blood. Receptors originate from a woman aged 60-70 years with acute or convalescent COVID-19.

Only a few counts were recorded for this clone. V usage is TRBV5-1 and J usage is TRBJ1-1; possibly TRBD1 for D (5 bases). Trimming left V 5 bases short and J 4 bases short, with 18 bases between. Looked up from germline, CDR1 is SGHRS and CDR2 is YFSETQ. The CDR3 covers 15 residues. The chain's CDR3 is CASRSRGGTGTEAFF. In DNA, the CDR3 is TGCGCCAGCAGAAGTAGGGGAGGTACGGGCACTGAAGCTTTCTTT. The entire variable domain, with the rest obtained from reference TRBV5-1 and TRBJ1-1, is as follows: KAGVTQTPRYLIKTRGQQVTLSCSPISGHRSVSWYQQTPGQGLQFLFEYFSETQRNKGNFPGRFSGRQFSNSRSEMNVSTLELGDSALYLCASRSRGGTGTEAFFGQGTRLTVV.

The chain combines TRBV6-5 with TRBJ2-2; no clear D gene. Trimming took off 6 bases at V and 0 bases at J, with 5 bases between the two ends. This CDR3 is 13 amino acids long. Germline V lookup: CDR1 MNHEY, CDR2 SVGAGI. The CDR3 loop is CASRTANTGELFF. DNA of the CDR3: TGTGCCAGCAGAACAGCGAACACCGGGGAGCTGTTTTTT.

This chain links TRBV5-6 with TRBJ2-5; D is unclear. This CDR3 is built from 12 residues. The V gene's germline CDR1 is SGHDT and CDR2 YYEEEE. Trimming removed 0 bases from V and 4 bases from J, with 4 bases in between. CDR3 DNA sequence: TGTGCCAGCAGCTTGGTGAGAGAGACCCAGTACTTC. Translation: CASSLVRETQYF.

This chain joins TRBV18 and TRBJ2-1; 10 bases match TRBD2. The junction had 8 bases not matched to a gene; V was cut back by 3 bases and J by 6 bases. The CDR3 is made up of 16 amino acids. Per the germline V gene, CDR1 is KGHSH and CDR2 is LQKENI. DNA of the CDR3: TGTGCCAGCTCACCCAGGAAGCGGGGGGGGAGCAATGAGCAGTTCTTC. Translation gives CASSPRKRGGSNEQFF.